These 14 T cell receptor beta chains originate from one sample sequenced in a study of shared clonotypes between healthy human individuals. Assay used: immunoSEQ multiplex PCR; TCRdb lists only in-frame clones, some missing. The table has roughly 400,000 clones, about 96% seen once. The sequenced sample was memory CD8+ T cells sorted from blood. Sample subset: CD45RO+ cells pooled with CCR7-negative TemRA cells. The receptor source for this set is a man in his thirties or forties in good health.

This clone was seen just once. Here the CDR3 reads CASSVDSTDTQYF. The DNA for the CDR3 is TGTGCCAGCAGTGTGGACAGCACAGATACGCAGTATTTT. The V call is TRBV2, the J call TRBJ2-3; no clear D gene. Trimming pared 4 bases from V and 0 bases from J, leaving 5 bases between. The germline V gene encodes CDR1 SNHLY and CDR2 FYNNEI. This CDR3 has 13 residues.

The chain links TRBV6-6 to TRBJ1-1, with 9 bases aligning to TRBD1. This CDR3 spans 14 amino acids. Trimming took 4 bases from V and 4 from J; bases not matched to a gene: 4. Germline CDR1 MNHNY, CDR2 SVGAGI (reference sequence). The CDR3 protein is CASSSLTGGTEAFF. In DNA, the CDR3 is TGTGCCAGCAGTTCCTTGACAGGGGGCACTGAAGCTTTCTTT.

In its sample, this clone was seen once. Here the CDR3 reads CSVDTPTSLLPGARMGEQFF. The CDR3 coding sequence is TGCAGCGTTGACACCCCTACCTCACTTCTTCCCGGGGCGCGTATGGGCGAGCAGTTCTTC. The J gene is TRBJ2-1, the V gene TRBV29-1; D may correspond to TRBD1 or TRBD2 (5 bases each). V dropped 3 bases and J dropped 10 bases, with 37 bases sitting between them. Germline CDR1 and CDR2: SQVTM and ANQGSEA. The CDR3 contains 20 residues.

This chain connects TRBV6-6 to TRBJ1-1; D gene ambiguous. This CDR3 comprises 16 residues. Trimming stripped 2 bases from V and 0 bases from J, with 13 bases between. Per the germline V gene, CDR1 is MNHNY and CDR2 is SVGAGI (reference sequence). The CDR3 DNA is TGTGCCAGCAGTTACACCCCGACGGCTTTGAACACTGAAGCTTTCTTT. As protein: CASSYTPTALNTEAFF.

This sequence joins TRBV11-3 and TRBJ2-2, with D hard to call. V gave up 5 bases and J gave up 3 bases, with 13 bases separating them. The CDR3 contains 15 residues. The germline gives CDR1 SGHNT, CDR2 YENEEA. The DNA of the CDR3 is TGTGCCAGCAGCACTTGGTCCGGAGACACCGGGGAGCTGTTTTTT. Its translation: CASSTWSGDTGELFF.

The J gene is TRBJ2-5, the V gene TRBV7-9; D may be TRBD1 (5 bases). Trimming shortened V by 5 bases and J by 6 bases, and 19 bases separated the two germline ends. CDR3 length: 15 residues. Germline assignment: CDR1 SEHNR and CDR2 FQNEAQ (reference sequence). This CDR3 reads CASSPNLGPPKTQYF. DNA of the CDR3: TGTGCCAGCAGCCCCAACTTGGGGCCCCCGAAGACCCAGTACTTC.

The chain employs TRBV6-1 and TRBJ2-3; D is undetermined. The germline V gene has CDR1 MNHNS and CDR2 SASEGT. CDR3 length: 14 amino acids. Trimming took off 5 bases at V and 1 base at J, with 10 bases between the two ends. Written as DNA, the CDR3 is TGTGCCAGCAGTTCACGTCCAGGCACAGATACGCAGTATTTT. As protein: CASSSRPGTDTQYF.

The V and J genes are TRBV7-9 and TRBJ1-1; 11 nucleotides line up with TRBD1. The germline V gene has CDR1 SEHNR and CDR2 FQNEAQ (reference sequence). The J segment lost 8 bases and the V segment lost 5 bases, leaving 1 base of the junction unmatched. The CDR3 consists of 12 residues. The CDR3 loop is CASSRTGGEAFF. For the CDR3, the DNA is TGTGCCAGCAGCAGGACAGGGGGCGAAGCTTTCTTT.

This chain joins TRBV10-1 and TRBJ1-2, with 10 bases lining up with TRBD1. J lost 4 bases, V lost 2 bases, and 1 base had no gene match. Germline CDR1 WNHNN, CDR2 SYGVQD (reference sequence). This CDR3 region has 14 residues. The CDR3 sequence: CASSEGTGVYGYTF. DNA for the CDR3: TGCGCCAGCAGTGAGGGGACAGGGGTCTATGGCTACACCTTC.

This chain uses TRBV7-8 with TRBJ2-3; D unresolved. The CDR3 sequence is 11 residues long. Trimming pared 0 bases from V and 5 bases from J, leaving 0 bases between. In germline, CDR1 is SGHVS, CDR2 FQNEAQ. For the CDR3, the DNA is TGTGCCAGCAGCTTAGCAGATACGCAGTATTTT. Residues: CASSLADTQYF.

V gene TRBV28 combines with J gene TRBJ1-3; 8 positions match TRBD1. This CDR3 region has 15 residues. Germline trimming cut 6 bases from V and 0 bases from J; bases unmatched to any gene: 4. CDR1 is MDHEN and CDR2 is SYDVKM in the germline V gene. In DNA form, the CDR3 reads TGTGCCAGCAGGGAAACAGGGGGCTCTGGAAACACCATATATTTT. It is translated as CASRETGGSGNTIYF.

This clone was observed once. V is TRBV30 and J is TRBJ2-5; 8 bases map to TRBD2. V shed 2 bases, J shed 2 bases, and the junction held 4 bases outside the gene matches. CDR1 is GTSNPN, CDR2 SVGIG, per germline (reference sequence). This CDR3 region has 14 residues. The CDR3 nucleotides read TGTGCCTGGAGTAAGGGACTAGATCAAGAGACCCAGTACTTC. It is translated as CAWSKGLDQETQYF.

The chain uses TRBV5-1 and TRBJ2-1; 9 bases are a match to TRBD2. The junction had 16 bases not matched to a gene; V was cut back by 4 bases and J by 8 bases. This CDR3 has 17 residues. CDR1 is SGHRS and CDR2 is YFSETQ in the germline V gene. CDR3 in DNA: TGCGCCAGCAGCCCGTGGGGGGGACTAGCCGGGGTAGATGAGCAGTTCTTC. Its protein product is CASSPWGGLAGVDEQFF.

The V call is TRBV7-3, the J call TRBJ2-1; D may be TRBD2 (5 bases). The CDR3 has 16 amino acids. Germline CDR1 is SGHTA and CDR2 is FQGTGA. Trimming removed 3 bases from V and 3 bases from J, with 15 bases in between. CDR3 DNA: TGTGCCAGCAGCTTGGCTAGATCCAGCGGCTACAATGAGCAGTTCTTC. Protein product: CASSLARSSGYNEQFF.